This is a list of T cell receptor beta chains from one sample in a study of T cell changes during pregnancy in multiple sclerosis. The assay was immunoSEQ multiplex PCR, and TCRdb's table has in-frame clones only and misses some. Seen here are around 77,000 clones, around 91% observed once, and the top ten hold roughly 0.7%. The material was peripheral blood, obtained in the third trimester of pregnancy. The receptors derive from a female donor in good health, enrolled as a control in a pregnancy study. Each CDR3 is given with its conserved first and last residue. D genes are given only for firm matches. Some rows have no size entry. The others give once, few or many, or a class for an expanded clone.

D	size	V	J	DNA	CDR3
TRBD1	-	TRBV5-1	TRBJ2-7	TGCGCCAGCAGAGAGACAGGGGGCAGGTACGAGCAGTACTTC	CASRETGGRYEQYF
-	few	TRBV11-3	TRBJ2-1	TGTGCCAGTCGTAGCTCCTCCTACAATGAGCAGTTCTTC	CASRSSSYNEQFF
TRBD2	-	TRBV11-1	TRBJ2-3	TGTGCCAGCAGCCGACTAGCGGGGAGCTTCACAGATACGCAGTATTTT	CASSRLAGSFTDTQYF
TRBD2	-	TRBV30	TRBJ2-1	TGTGCCTGTACCGGGACTAGAACCTACAATGAGCAGTTCTTC	CACTGTRTYNEQFF
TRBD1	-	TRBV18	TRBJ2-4	TGTGCCAGCTCAGGGACAGGGGATAAAAACATTCAGTACTTC	CASSGTGDKNIQYF
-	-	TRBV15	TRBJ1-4	TGTGCCACCAGCGGAATACAGGGTAATGAAAAACTGTTTTTT	CATSGIQGNEKLFF
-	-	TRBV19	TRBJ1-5	TGTGCCAGTAGTATAGCGCAGGATGGCAATCAGCCCCAGCATTTT	CASSIAQDGNQPQHF
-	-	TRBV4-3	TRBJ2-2	TGCGCCAGCAGCCAAGACAGGGGAACCGGGGAGCTGTTTTTT	CASSQDRGTGELFF
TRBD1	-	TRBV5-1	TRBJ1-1	TGCGCCAGCAGCTTCCCCTCGACAGGGATGAACACTGAAGCTTTCTTT	CASSFPSTGMNTEAFF
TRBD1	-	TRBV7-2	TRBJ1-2	TGTGCCAGCAGCTTAGCAGGGGGACAGAATAACTATGGCTACACCTTC	CASSLAGGQNNYGYTF
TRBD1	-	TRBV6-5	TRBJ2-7	TGTGCCAGCAGACAACAGGGGGCTGGAGAGCAGTACTTC	CASRQQGAGEQYF
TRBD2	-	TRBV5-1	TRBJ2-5	TGCGCCAGCAGCCCGAGTTTGGCGGGAGCTATCCAAGAGACCCAGTACTTC	CASSPSLAGAIQETQYF
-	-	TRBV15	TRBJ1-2	TGTGCCACCAGCAGGGGCCTCGTCCTCAGGGGTAACTATGGCTACACCTTC	CATSRGLVLRGNYGYTF
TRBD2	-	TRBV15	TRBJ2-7	TGTGCCACCAGCAGGGAAGTGGGGGGGGTTTTTCCCTACGAGCAGTACTTC	CATSREVGGVFPYEQYF
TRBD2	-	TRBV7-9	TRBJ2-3	TGTGCCAGCAGCTTAGAACGGCGGGGGGCCTCTAGCACAGATACGCAGTATTTT	CASSLERRGASSTDTQYF
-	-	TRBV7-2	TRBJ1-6	TGTGCCAGCAGCTTTTCCGGGACACTAACCTATAATTCACCCCTCCACTTT	CASSFSGTLTYNSPLHF
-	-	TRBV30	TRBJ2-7	TGTGCCTGGAGTGTACCGGGCGGACTTTACCACGAGCAGTACTTC	CAWSVPGGLYHEQYF
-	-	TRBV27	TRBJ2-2	TGTGCCAGCAGAGGGGAAGGACAGATGAACACCGGGGAGCTGTTTTTT	CASRGEGQMNTGELFF
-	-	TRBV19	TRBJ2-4	TGTGCCAGTAGTACCCCAGGGGATGTCGTCAAAAACATTCAGTACTTC	CASSTPGDVVKNIQYF
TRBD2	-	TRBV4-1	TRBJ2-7	TGCGCCAGCAGCCAAGCAGATGGACTAGCGGGAGCCTACTCCTACGAGCAGTACTTC	CASSQADGLAGAYSYEQYF
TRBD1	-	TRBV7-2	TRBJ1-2	TGTGCCAGCAGCTCGCTGACAGGGGGCGCAGGTGGCTACACCTTC	CASSSLTGGAGGYTF
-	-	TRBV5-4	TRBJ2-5	TGTGCCAGCAGCTTGGGGGGCGTAGAGACCCAGTACTTC	CASSLGGVETQYF
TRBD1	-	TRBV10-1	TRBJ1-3	TGCGCCACCGGACAGGACTCTGGAAACACCATATATTTT	CATGQDSGNTIYF
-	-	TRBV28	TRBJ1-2	TGTGCCAGCAGTCCCACCGGGCGAGGGGGATATGGCTACACCTTC	CASSPTGRGGYGYTF
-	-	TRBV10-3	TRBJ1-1	TGTGCCATCAGTGACGCAGCGGGGTCAGGAGCTTTCTTT	CAISDAAGSGAFF
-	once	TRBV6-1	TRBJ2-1	TGTGCCAGCAGTCTAGTCGGCAATGAGCAGTTCTTC	CASSLVGNEQFF
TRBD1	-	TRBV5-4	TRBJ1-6	TGTGCCAGCAGCTTGCCTCCAGGGGGCAATTCACCCCTCCACTTT	CASSLPPGGNSPLHF
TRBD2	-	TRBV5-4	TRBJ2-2	TGTGCCAGCAGCTTGCGGGGGGGAACCGGGGAGCTGTTTTTT	CASSLRGGTGELFF
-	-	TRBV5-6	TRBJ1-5	TGTGCCAGCAGCTTGATTGGGGCAGGCCAGCCCCAGCATTTT	CASSLIGAGQPQHF
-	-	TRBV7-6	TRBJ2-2	TGTGCCAGCAGCTTAGAGGGAGGTCCCACCGGGGAGCTGTTTTTT	CASSLEGGPTGELFF
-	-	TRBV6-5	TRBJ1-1	TGTGCCAGCGCTACAGAAGGCCCGAACACTGAAGCTTTCTTT	CASATEGPNTEAFF
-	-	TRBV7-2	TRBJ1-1	TGTGCCAGCAGCTTATTTCAGGGAATCACTGAAGCTTTCTTT	CASSLFQGITEAFF
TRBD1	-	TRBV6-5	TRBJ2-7	TGTGCCAGCAGCCCCGGGACAGGGCCTTCCTACGAGCAGTACTTC	CASSPGTGPSYEQYF
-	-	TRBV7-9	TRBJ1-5	TGTGCCAGCAGCAACAGGAATAGCAATCAGCCCCAGCATTTT	CASSNRNSNQPQHF
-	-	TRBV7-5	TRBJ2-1	TGTGCCAGAAGCTTAGATCGTCCGGGGTCCCTAAACAATGAGCAGTTCTTC	CARSLDRPGSLNNEQFF
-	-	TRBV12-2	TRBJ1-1	TGTGCAAGTCGCTTAGTCTTTAGCCCCACGACCTGGACAGTAGACACTGAAGCTTTCTTT	CASRLVFSPTTWTVDTEAFF
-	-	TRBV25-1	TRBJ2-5	TGTGCCAGCAGTGACCCCCGACAGGCCCAAGAGACCCAGTACTTC	CASSDPRQAQETQYF
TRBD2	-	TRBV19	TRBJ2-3	TGTGCCAGTAGGTCTAGCGGGGGGCGCACAGATACGCAGTATTTT	CASRSSGGRTDTQYF
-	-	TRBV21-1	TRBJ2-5	TGTGCCAGCAGCACACGATTGACAGAAGAGACCCAGTACTTC	CASSTRLTEETQYF
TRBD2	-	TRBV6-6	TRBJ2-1	TGTGCCAGCAGGACTAGCGGGGGGATAAATGAGCAGTTCTTC	CASRTSGGINEQFF